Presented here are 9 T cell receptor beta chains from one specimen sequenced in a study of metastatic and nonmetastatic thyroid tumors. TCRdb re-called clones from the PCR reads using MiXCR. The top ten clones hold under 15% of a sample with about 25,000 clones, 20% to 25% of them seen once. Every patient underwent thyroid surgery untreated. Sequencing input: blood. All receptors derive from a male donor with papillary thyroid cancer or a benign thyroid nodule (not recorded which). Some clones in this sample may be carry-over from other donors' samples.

This CDR3 reads CASSLIAGGPADTQYF. The CDR3 DNA reads TGCGCCAGCAGCTTGATAGCGGGGGGGCCTGCAGATACGCAGTATTTT. The chain employs TRBV5-1 and TRBJ2-3, with 11 bases fitting TRBD2. The germline V gene has CDR1 SGHRS and CDR2 YFSETQ. The CDR3 has 16 amino acids. Unmatched junction bases numbered 5, after V lost 1 base and J lost 4 bases.

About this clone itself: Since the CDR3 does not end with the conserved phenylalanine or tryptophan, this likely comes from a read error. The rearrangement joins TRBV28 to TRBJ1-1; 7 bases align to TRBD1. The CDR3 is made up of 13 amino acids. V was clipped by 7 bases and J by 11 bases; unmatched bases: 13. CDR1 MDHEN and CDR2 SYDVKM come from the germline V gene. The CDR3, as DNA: TGTGCCAGCATCCTTACTGACAGGGATCGTGCTTTCTCT. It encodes CASILTDRDRAFS.

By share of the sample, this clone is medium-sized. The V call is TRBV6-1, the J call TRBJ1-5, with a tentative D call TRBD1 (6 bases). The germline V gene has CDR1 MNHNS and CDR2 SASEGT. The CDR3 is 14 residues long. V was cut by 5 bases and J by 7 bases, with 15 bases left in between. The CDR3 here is CASSLKGGDQPQHF. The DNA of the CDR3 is TGTGCCAGCAGTCTAAAGGGGGGCGACCAGCCCCAGCATTTT.

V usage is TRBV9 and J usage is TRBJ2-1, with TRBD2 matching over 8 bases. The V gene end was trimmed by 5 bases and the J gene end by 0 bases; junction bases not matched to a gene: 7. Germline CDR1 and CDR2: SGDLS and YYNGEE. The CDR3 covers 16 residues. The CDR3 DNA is TGTGCCAGCAGACACCTCAGCGGGAGCTCCTACAATGAGCAGTTCTTC. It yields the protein CASRHLSGSSYNEQFF.

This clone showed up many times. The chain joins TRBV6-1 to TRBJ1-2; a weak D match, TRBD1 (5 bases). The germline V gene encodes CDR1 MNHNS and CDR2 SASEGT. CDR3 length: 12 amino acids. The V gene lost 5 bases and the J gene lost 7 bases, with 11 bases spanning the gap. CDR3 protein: CASSPRGAGYTF. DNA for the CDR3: TGTGCCAGCAGTCCCCGGGGCGCTGGCTACACCTTC.

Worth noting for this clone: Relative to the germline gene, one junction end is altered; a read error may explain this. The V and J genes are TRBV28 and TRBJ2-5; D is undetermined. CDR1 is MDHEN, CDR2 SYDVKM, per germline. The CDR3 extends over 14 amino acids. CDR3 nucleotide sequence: TGTACCAGCAGCACGACCTACACAAAAGAGACCCAGTACTTC. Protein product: CTSSTTYTKETQYF.

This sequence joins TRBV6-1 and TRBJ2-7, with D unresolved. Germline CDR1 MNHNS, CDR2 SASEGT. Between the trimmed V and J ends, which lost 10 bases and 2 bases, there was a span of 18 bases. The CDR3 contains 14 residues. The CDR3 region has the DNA TGTGCCACTACTGGACGAGCCTCCGCCTACGAGCAGTACTTC. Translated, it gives CATTGRASAYEQYF.

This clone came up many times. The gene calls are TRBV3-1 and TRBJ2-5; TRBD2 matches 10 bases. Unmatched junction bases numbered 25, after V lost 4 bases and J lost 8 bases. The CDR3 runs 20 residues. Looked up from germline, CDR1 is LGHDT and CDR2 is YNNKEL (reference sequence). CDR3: CASSLYSGREASGRVVTQYF. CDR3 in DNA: TGTGCCAGCAGCCTGTATTCCGGCAGGGAGGCTAGCGGGAGAGTAGTAACCCAGTACTTC.

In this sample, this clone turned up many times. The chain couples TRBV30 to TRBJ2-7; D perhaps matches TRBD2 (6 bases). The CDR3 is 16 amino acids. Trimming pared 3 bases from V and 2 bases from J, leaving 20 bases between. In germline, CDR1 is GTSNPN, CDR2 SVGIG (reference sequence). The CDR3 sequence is CAWRSDRLAVPYEQYF. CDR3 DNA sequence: TGTGCCTGGAGGAGCGATCGGTTAGCGGTACCCTACGAGCAGTACTTC.